Listed below are T cell receptor beta chains from one sample, sequenced in a study of blood T cells in healthy people across ages. TCRdb reprocessed the 5' RACE reads with MiXCR, giving one entry per CDR3 protein. The top ten clones hold 7.7% of a sample with some 1.7 million distinct CDR3 sequences, roughly 27% of them seen once. Sequencing used blood. The receptor set was obtained from a woman in her thirties in good health. The CDR3 runs from the conserved cysteine through the conserved F or W. The D gene is left open where the match is weak. Clone size is not always given. Where it is, it says once, few, many or a class for expanded clones.

clone_size | j_call | v_call | d_call | cdr3_aa | cdr3_nt
NA | TRBJ2-3 | TRBV7-2 | TRBD1 | CASSSPRGNHRTDTQYF | TGTGCCAGCAGCTCACCCAGGGGGAACCACCGCACAGATACGCAGTATTTT
NA | TRBJ1-2 | TRBV28 | NA | CASSLSGTLYGYTF | TGTGCCAGCAGTTTATCCGGGACCCTCTATGGCTACACCTTC
NA | TRBJ2-7 | TRBV4-1 | NA | CASSPLPGRSYEQYF | TGCGCCAGCAGCCCCCTGCCAGGACGGTCCTACGAGCAGTACTTC
NA | TRBJ1-1 | TRBV6-2/TRBV6-3 | NA | CASSYAVHTEAFF | TGTGCCAGCAGTTATGCGGTCCACACTGAAGCTTTCTTT
many | TRBJ1-5 | TRBV7-2 | NA | CASSFKGGNQPQHF | TGTGCCAGCAGCTTTAAGGGTGGCAATCAGCCCCAGCATTTT
many | TRBJ2-5 | TRBV5-1 | TRBD2 | CASSSLAASGTQYF | TGCGCCAGCAGCTCACTAGCGGCGTCAGGTACCCAGTACTTC
NA | TRBJ1-2 | TRBV6-5 | TRBD1 | CASSLGGQTPYGYTF | TGTGCCAGCAGTCTGGGGGGACAGACACCATATGGCTACACCTTC
few | TRBJ2-5 | TRBV2 | NA | CASSALPGETQYF | TGTGCCAGCAGTGCCCTACCAGGGGAGACCCAGTACTTC
NA | TRBJ2-3 | TRBV3-1 | NA | CAGNPRGRNTDTQYF | TGTGCCGGCAACCCCCGGGGCCGGAATACAGATACGCAGTATTTT
many | TRBJ1-2 | TRBV10-2 | NA | CASSPGGAYGYTF | TGCGCCAGCAGCCCAGGTGGTGCCTATGGCTACACCTTC
many | TRBJ2-3 | TRBV10-2 | NA | CASSDVVLAPDTQYF | TGCGCCAGCAGTGATGTGGTACTAGCTCCAGATACGCAGTATTTT
many | TRBJ2-5 | TRBV20-1 | NA | CSARDPPGEETQYF | TGCAGTGCTAGAGATCCCCCGGGAGAGGAGACCCAGTACTTC
many | TRBJ2-7 | TRBV14 | NA | CASSLFGGGYEQYF | TGTGCCAGCAGCCTTTTCGGGGGCGGCTACGAGCAGTACTTC
NA | TRBJ2-7 | TRBV5-1 | NA | CASSLAVDGSSSYEQYF | TGCGCCAGCAGCTTGGCCGTCGACGGATCTAGCTCCTACGAGCAGTACTTC
many | TRBJ2-3 | TRBV29-1 | NA | CSVVARAPDTQYF | TGCAGCGTTGTGGCCCGAGCCCCAGATACGCAGTATTTT
NA | TRBJ2-5 | TRBV29-1 | TRBD2 | CSVESLSAGGVDEQYF | TGCAGCGTTGAAAGTCTTTCTGCGGGAGGGGTGGATGAGCAGTACTTC
NA | TRBJ1-1 | TRBV12-3/TRBV12-4 | NA | CASSTRIGGGTEAFF | TGTGCCAGCAGTACCAGAATCGGGGGGGGTACTGAAGCTTTCTTT
NA | TRBJ2-1 | TRBV27 | TRBD2 | CASSATSGVKIPNEQFF | TGTGCCAGCAGTGCCACTAGCGGGGTGAAGATACCCAATGAGCAGTTCTTC
many | TRBJ2-7 | TRBV27 | TRBD1 | CASRGIGTGRYEQYF | TGTGCCAGCAGGGGGATAGGGACAGGGAGGTACGAGCAGTACTTC
NA | TRBJ1-4 | TRBV6-6 | NA | CASSDETGRVDEKLFF | TGTGCCAGCAGCGACGAAACAGGGCGAGTAGATGAAAAACTGTTTTTT
few | TRBJ2-1 | TRBV7-2 | NA | CASSPLGGYEQFF | TGTGCCAGCAGCCCCCTGGGGGGTTATGAGCAGTTCTTC
few | TRBJ2-3 | TRBV6-5 | TRBD1 | CATKTGGYPDTQYF | TGTGCCACCAAGACAGGGGGCTACCCAGATACGCAGTATTTT
NA | TRBJ1-5 | TRBV20-1 | NA | CSASGLRDSRDNQPQHF | TGCAGTGCTAGTGGACTCCGGGACTCAAGGGACAATCAGCCCCAGCATTTT
many | TRBJ2-3 | TRBV5-1 | NA | CASSLGTSRTDTQYF | TGCGCCAGCAGCTTGGGAACCTCCCGCACAGATACGCAGTATTTT
few | TRBJ1-4 | TRBV10-3 | NA | CAITGGANEKLFF | TGTGCCATCACGGGCGGGGCTAATGAAAAACTGTTTTTT
NA | TRBJ2-2 | TRBV2 | TRBD1 | CASSEATGDTGELFF | TGTGCCAGCAGTGAAGCCACAGGGGATACCGGGGAGCTGTTTTTT
NA | TRBJ1-1 | TRBV9 | NA | CASSTAGEDEAFF | TGTGCCAGCAGCACTGCGGGGGAGGATGAAGCTTTCTTT
NA | TRBJ1-2 | TRBV20-1 | TRBD1 | CSARVDRGYGYTF | TGCAGTGCTAGAGTAGACAGGGGCTATGGCTACACCTTC
few | TRBJ1-2 | TRBV28 | NA | CASRRGDGTNYGYTF | TGTGCCAGCAGAAGAGGGGACGGAACTAACTATGGCTACACCTTC
NA | TRBJ1-4 | TRBV12-3/TRBV12-4 | NA | CASSSETNEKRFF | TGTGCCAGCAGCTCGGAAACTAATGAAAAACGGTTTTTT
few | TRBJ2-5 | TRBV7-2 | NA | CASSRRRMQETQYF | TGTGCCAGCTCCCGGCGGCGGATGCAAGAGACCCAGTACTTC
few | TRBJ1-4 | TRBV27 | TRBD1 | CASPETGAKKLFF | TGTGCCAGCCCCGAGACAGGGGCTAAAAAACTGTTTTTT
many | TRBJ2-7 | TRBV4-1 | NA | CASSPQEGTPGEQYF | TGCGCCAGCAGCCCACAAGAAGGGACACCGGGCGAGCAGTACTTC
many | TRBJ2-5 | TRBV2 | TRBD1 | CASSEAPRGQETQYF | TGTGCCAGCAGTGAAGCGCCCAGGGGGCAAGAGACCCAGTACTTC
few | TRBJ1-1 | TRBV6-6 | NA | CASSYPNRAPIEAFF | TGTGCCAGCAGTTACCCAAACAGGGCCCCTATTGAAGCTTTCTTT
NA | TRBJ2-3 | TRBV29-1 | NA | CSVAQVAADTQYF | TGCAGCGTGGCGCAGGTGGCAGCAGATACGCAGTATTTT
few | TRBJ1-4 | TRBV7-2 | NA | CASSYVQGNPEKLFF | TGTGCCAGCAGCTACGTACAGGGAAATCCGGAAAAACTGTTTTTT